The sequence of this T cell receptor (beta chain) was determined in a study of vaccination effects on CD4 cells after COVID-19. Assay used: immunoSEQ multiplex PCR; TCRdb lists only in-frame clones, some missing. This table holds tens of thousands of clones, around 81% found once. Between the trimmed V and J ends, which lost 3 bases and 5 bases, there was a span of 19 bases. Germline V gives CDR1 SGHNT, CDR2 YYREEE (reference sequence). The CDR3 consists of 16 residues. Peptide-pool stimulation followed by sequencing identified expanded antigen-specific CD4+ clonotypes in the ViraFEST assay. At the end of around 11 days of culture, CD4+ T cells were isolated. A few counts support this clone. The antigen is not known.

This specimen consisted of CD4+ T cells from PBMCs cultured with HCoV-229E spike peptides, obtained before COVID-19 vaccination. The TCR comes from a human donor who received a COVID-19 vaccine. The rearrangement links TRBV5-4 to TRBJ2-3; maybe TRBD2 (5 bases). This CDR3 reads CASSYNGLVSGDTQYF. The CDR3 coding sequence is TGTGCCAGCAGCTATAACGGACTCGTTAGTGGAGATACGCAGTATTTT.